This T cell receptor beta chain stems from a study of sequential checkpoint blockade in melanoma (dated by TCRdb to the late 2010s). Study-level background: Using 1:1 randomization, the trial assigned patients either to first-line nivolumab followed by ipilimumab (arm A) or to ipilimumab followed by nivolumab (arm B). Maintenance nivolumab came after both trial sequences.

The treatment or condition label for this specimen denotes: randomized to nivolumab then ipilimumab (arm A) or the reverse (arm B). None of the trial patients had been given prior DNA-damaging chemotherapy. On a FACS Aria II flow cytometer, live CD3+CD8+ cells that were negative for CD19 and CD56 were sorted from thawed PBMCs. Samples came from patients with melanoma in CheckMate 064, a randomized, open-label phase II trial of sequential checkpoint blockade. Leukapheresis was used to collect peripheral blood mononuclear cells, which were then purified with Ficoll-Paque and frozen in human serum with roughly 10% DMSO. Immediately after sorting, the purity of the sorted blood CD3+CD8+ cells was confirmed to be >98%, and DNA was then extracted. V is cut by 4 bases and J by 0 bases, and the space between the germline ends is 17 bases. The germline V gene (reference sequence) gives CDR1 as SGHKS and CDR2 as YYEKEE. The CDR3 covers 17 residues, taking in both the cysteine and the phenylalanine. Only the CDR3 part of the read is kept: 51 bases, read in frame from the first base.

TCRbeta CDR3 regions were immunosequenced from genomic DNA with the immunoSEQ Assay. Prior to high-throughput sequencing, genomic DNA was amplified by bias-controlled multiplex PCR. Concerning the study's data processing: To quantify the absolute abundance of each unique TCRbeta CDR3 region, the sequences were collapsed and filtered. Clonality, defined as 1 minus Pielou's evenness, was calculated using only productive rearrangements. Clones with significantly greater frequencies in on-treatment versus baseline samples were identified using a previously published method. TCRdb took this table from immuneACCESS and kept in-frame rearrangements with V and J called. Such tables lack part of the clones; where checked against another copy, unresolved V genes explain under half of the gap, and the rest is unexplained. Clone size and V and J calls were adopted from that table, with D and trimming inferred from the DNA. The sample records fewer than 6,500 clones, around half of which are singletons. The top ten constitute 45% to 55% of the sample.

Remarks on this clone: This receptor's antigen is unknown. No qualities accompany the bases; no much larger clone lies one base away.

Here is what the overall study found, with its caveats: Validation of the response-prediction model combining TCR metrics and mutation burden is needed in larger, independent patient cohorts.

Recombination linked TRBV5-5 to TRBJ1-3; tentative D gene TRBD1, with 5 bases matching. The sequencing here drew on CD8+ T cells sorted from blood (inferred from file names), taken from a patient given nivolumab and ipilimumab in sequence. This TCR was recovered from a human donor with melanoma. The DNA reads TGTGCCAGCAGCATCGACAGAAATCCTTTCTCTGGAAACACCATATATTTT. This yields the protein CASSIDRNPFSGNTIYF.